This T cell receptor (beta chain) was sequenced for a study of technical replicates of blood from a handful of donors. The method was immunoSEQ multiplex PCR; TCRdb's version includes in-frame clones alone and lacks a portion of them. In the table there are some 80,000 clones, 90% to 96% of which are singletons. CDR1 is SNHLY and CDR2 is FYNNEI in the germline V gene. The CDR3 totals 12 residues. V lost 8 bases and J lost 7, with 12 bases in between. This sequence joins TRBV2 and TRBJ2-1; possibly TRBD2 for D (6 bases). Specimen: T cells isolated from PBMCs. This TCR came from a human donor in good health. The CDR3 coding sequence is TGTGCCAGCGGGAGACTAGAGAATGAGCAGTTCTTC. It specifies CASGRLENEQFF.